This T cell receptor (beta chain) appears in the sequencing data of a study of cytomegalovirus exposure and HLA in healthy donors. TCRdb's copy holds only in-frame clones and misses some; the assay was immunoSEQ multiplex PCR. The data contain over 150,000 clones, 70% to 90% of them singletons. V trimming: 6 bases; J trimming: 7 bases; junction bases outside the gene matches: 12. Germline V gives CDR1 MDHEN, CDR2 SYDVKM. This CDR3 comprises 16 residues. The sample consisted of PBMCs. The rearrangement uses TRBV28 and TRBJ2-1; 10 bases map to TRBD1. The TCR was taken from a woman aged 30 to 39 in good health and CMV-seronegative. This CDR3 reads CASSPDRGPNLNEQFF. The CDR3 DNA is TGTGCCAGCAGCCCTGACAGGGGGCCGAACCTTAATGAGCAGTTCTTC.